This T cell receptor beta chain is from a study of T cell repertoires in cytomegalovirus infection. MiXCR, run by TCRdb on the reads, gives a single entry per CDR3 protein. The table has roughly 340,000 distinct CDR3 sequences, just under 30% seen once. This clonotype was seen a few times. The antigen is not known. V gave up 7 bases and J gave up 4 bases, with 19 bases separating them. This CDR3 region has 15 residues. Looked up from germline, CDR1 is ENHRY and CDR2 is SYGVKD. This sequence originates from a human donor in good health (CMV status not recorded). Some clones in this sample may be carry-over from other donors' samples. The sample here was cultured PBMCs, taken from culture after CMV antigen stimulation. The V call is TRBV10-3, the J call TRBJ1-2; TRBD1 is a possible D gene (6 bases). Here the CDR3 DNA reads TGTGCCATCAAGCTGACAGGCGAGGGTCCCTATGGCTACACCTTC. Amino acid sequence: CAIKLTGEGPYGYTF.